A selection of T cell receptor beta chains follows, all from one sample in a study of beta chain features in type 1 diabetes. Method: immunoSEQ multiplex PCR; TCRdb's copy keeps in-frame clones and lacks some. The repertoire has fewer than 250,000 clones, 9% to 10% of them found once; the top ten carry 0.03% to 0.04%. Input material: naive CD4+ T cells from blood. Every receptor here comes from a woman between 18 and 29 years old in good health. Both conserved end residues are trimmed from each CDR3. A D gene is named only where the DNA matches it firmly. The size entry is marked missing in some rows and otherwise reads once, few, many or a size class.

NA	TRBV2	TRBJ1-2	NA	ASSVTREPNYGYT
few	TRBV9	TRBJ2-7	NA	ASSPTYEQY
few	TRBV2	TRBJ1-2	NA	ASSGRVRGYT
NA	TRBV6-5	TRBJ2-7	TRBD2	ASSPPTSGDHEQY
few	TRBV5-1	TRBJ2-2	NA	ASSLGTVEAGELF
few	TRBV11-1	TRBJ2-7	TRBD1	ASSLVPGGFGSYEQY
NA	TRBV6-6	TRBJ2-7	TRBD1	ASSYPQGKVDEQY
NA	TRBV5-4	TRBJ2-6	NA	ASSWSSGANVLT
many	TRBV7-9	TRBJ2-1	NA	ASSLAGRQGEQF
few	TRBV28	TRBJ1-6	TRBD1	ASSLSAGGNSPLH
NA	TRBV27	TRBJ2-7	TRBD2	ASSWAGTSGYEQY
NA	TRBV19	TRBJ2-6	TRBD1	ASSSHRGSGANVLT
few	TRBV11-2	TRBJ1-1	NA	ASSFGRGMNTEAF
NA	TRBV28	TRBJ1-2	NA	ASKRYRDYGYT
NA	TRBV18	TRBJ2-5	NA	ASSKDSDQETQY
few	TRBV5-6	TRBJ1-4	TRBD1	ASSGRDRANEKLF
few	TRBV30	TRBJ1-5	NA	AWSSIGGGRSNQPQH
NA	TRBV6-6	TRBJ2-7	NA	ASSYSEENEQY
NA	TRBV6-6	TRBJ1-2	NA	ASGGAIGYGYT
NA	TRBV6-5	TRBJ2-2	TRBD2	ASGREVNTGELF
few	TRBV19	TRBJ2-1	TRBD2	ASSIWPLAGYNEQF
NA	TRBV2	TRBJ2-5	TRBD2	ASRSAGGGETQY
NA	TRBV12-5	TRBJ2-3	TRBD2	ASGLDGGGANTQY
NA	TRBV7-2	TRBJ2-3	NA	ASSLGWRDTDTQY
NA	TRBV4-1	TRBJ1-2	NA	ASSQDTRAHYGYT
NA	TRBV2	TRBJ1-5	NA	ASTLSNQPQH
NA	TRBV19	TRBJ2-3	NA	ASSLPDSLTSTDTQY
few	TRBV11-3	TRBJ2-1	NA	ASSQSGGNYNEQF
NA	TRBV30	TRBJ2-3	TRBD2	AWSTGGSGTDTQY
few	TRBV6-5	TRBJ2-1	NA	ASFTPASRDNEQF
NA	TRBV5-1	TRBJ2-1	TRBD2	ASSLSGAWSEQF
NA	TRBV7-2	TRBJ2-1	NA	ASSSRSGNEQF
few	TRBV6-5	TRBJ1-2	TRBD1	ASSYRQGYGYT
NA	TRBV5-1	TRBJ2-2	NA	ASSPGSVAGELF
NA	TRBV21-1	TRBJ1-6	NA	ASSKRGTLH
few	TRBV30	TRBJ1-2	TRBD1	AWSVLGQGDYGYT
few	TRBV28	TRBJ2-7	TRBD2	ASSSPGLATRYEQY
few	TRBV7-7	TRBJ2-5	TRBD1	ASSPSGTGVIETQY
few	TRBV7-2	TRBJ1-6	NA	ASSLQAANSPLH
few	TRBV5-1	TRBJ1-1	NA	ASSPTPNTEAF
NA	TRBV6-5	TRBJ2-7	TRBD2	ASSYLVAGGGYEQY
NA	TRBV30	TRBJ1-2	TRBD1	AWLSPRAGGESGYT
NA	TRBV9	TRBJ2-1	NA	ASSVGGRGDYNEQF
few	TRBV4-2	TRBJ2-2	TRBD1	ASSQDRGQGTGELF
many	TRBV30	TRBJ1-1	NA	AWIQGGTEAF
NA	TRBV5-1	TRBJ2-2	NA	ASSLQGNTGELF
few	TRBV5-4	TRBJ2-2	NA	ASSLAAGQWTGELF
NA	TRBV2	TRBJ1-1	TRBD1	ASTGQLNTEAF
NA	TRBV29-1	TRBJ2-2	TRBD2	SGSRLAGAGELF
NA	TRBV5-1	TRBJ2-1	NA	ASSLNRGTLNEQF